What follows are 29 T cell receptor beta chains derived from one specimen sequenced in a study of shared clonotypes between healthy human individuals. Repertoires were generated with immunoSEQ multiplex PCR, while TCRdb's copy carries only in-frame clones and drops some. The sample contains roughly 810,000 clones, just over 95% of which appear only once. Positive CCR7 selection of CD45RO-negative cells yielded the naive CD8 cells, and terminally differentiated effector memory CD45RA+ cells were excluded. Source material: naive CD8+ T cells sorted from blood. The source of these receptors is a man between 25 and 39 years old in good health.

CDR3 DNA: TGCGCCAGCAGCACCGGACTAGCGGGAGGGCGGGAGCAGTACTTC. Protein: CASSTGLAGGREQYF. The chain combines TRBV4-1 with TRBJ2-7, with TRBD2 matching 15 bases. The CDR3 is 15 amino acids. Germline CDR1 MGHRA, CDR2 YSYEKL. The trim removed 5 bases at V and 7 bases at J, leaving 6 bases unmatched.

The rearrangement joins TRBV9 to TRBJ2-3; TRBD1 matches at 8 bases. The CDR3 runs to 14 residues. CDR1 and CDR2 from the germline V gene are SGDLS and YYNGEE. Trimming at V came to 0 bases and at J to 5 bases, leaving 2 bases not matched to a gene. The CDR3 DNA is TGTGCCAGCAGCGTAGGACAGGGGATAGATACGCAGTATTTT. Protein product: CASSVGQGIDTQYF.

CDR3 amino acids: CASSLAASPSGGELFF. The CDR3 DNA follows: TGTGCCAGCAGCTTAGCGGCGTCACCGTCGGGCGGGGAGCTGTTTTTT. The genes are TRBV7-9 and TRBJ2-2; no clear D gene. The germline V gene encodes CDR1 SEHNR and CDR2 FQNEAQ (reference sequence). Trimming took off 0 bases at V and 7 bases at J, with 15 bases between the two ends. This CDR3 has 16 amino acids.

J is TRBJ2-3 and V is TRBV13; TRBD2 agrees at 10 bases. Germline trimming cut 5 bases from V and 2 bases from J; bases unmatched to any gene: 7. Looked up from germline, CDR1 is PRHDT and CDR2 is FYEKMQ (reference sequence). The CDR3 spans 16 residues. The CDR3 loop is CASSHTGTSDTDTQYF. In nucleotides, the CDR3 is TGTGCCAGCAGCCACACCGGGACTAGCGACACAGATACGCAGTATTTT.

The chain is built from TRBV30 and TRBJ2-7; D may correspond to TRBD1 or TRBD2 (5 bases each). V lost 8 bases to trimming and J lost 4 bases, with 15 bases between them. Germline values: CDR1 GTSNPN, CDR2 SVGIG (reference sequence). The CDR3 is 12 residues long. CDR3 DNA sequence: TGTGCCGTCGGGACCGCTGATTACGAGCAGTACTTC. It encodes CAVGTADYEQYF.

This sequence joins TRBV27 and TRBJ2-1; TRBD1 aligns across 7 bases. In germline, CDR1 is MNHEY, CDR2 SMNVEV (reference sequence). The CDR3 extends over 13 amino acids. The V gene end was trimmed by 7 bases and the J gene end by 4 bases; junction bases not matched to a gene: 4. The CDR3 here is CASKETGYNEQFF. The CDR3 DNA is TGTGCCAGCAAAGAGACAGGGTACAATGAGCAGTTCTTC.

This chain links TRBV11-2 with TRBJ2-7; D remains unclear. Per germline, CDR1 SGHAT and CDR2 FQNNGV. CDR3 length: 14 amino acids. V was clipped by 5 bases and J by 0 bases, with 11 bases between them. The CDR3, as DNA: TGTGCCAGCAGCCTTATCGTAAGCTCCTACGAGCAGTACTTC. Residues: CASSLIVSSYEQYF. Variable domain in full (rest from reference TRBV11-2 and TRBJ2-7): EAGVAQSPRYKIIEKRQSVAFWCNPISGHATLYWYQQILGQGPKLLIQFQNNGVVDDSQLPKDRFSAERLKGVDSTLKIQPAKLEDSAVYLCASSLIVSSYEQYFGPGTRLTVT.

In DNA form, the CDR3 reads TGTGCCAGTAGTATAGGGGGCAGCCACCTCTACGAGCAGTACTTC. The encoded protein is CASSIGGSHLYEQYF. The chain carries TRBV19 and TRBJ2-7; possibly TRBD1 for D (5 bases). Deletions cut 1 base from V and 3 bases from J, with 13 bases between. Germline V gene data show CDR1 as LNHDA and CDR2 as SQIVND (reference sequence). The CDR3 is made up of 15 amino acids.

Written as DNA, the CDR3 is TGTGCCAGCAGCGTAGTCCCGGGGGTGGGCACTGAAGCTTTCTTT. It translates to CASSVVPGVGTEAFF. The chain recombines TRBV9 with TRBJ1-1; D possibly corresponds to TRBD1 (5 bases). V lost 0 bases and J lost 4, with 13 bases in between. Per germline, CDR1 SGDLS and CDR2 YYNGEE. The CDR3 loop spans 15 amino acids.

The V call is TRBV7-2, the J call TRBJ2-5; tentative D call: TRBD1 (6 bases). Germline V gene lookup returns CDR1 SGHTA and CDR2 FQGNSA. Trimming took off 4 bases at V and 6 bases at J, with 27 bases between the two ends. The CDR3 runs to 18 residues. CDR3 in amino acids: CASSWRVLYRDGRKTQYF. Here the CDR3 DNA reads TGTGCCAGCAGCTGGCGCGTGCTGTACAGGGACGGGCGAAAGACCCAGTACTTC.

The chain recombines TRBV28 with TRBJ1-2; a possible D gene is TRBD1 (6 bases). Germline CDR1 reads MDHEN; CDR2 reads SYDVKM. The V gene lost 5 bases and the J gene lost 3 bases, with 22 bases spanning the gap. This CDR3 has 17 residues. CDR3 bases: TGTGCCAGCAGTCCTATGGTGGTTCGGGGGCCTGACTATGGCTACACCTTC. This gives the protein CASSPMVVRGPDYGYTF.

The chain uses TRBV7-9 and TRBJ2-7; D might be TRBD1 (6 bases). CDR3 length equals 15 residues. Germline-derived CDR1 and CDR2 are SEHNR and FQNEAQ (reference sequence). Trimming shortened V by 3 bases and J by 1 base, and 13 bases separated the two germline ends. CDR3 in DNA: TGTGCCAGCAGCTTGGAAGGGGGATCTTCCTACGAGCAGTACTTC. It encodes CASSLEGGSSYEQYF. Full variable domain (outside the CDR3, taken from reference TRBV7-9 and TRBJ2-7): DTGVSQNPRHKITKRGQNVTFRCDPISEHNRLYWYRQTLGQGPEFLTYFQNEAQLEKSRLLSDRFSAERPKGSFSTLEIQRTEQGDSAMYLCASSLEGGSSYEQYFGPGTRLTVT.

The J gene is TRBJ2-2, the V gene TRBV12-2. TRBV12-2 is a pseudogene. The CDR3 spans 16 residues. Here the CDR3 reads CASRLAGAGRPGELFF. The DNA of the CDR3 is TGTGCAAGTCGCTTAGCTGGGGCAGGGAGACCCGGGGAGCTGTTTTTT.

This chain uses TRBV7-9 with TRBJ2-7; D may be TRBD1 (6 bases). V lost 1 base and J 2 bases, leaving 18 bases between the germline ends. Germline CDR1 is SEHNR and CDR2 is FQNEAQ (reference sequence). This CDR3 spans 17 amino acids. The CDR3 coding sequence is TGTGCCAGCAGCTTAGGATCGACAGGCCCTCCGGCCTACGAGCAGTACTTC. It yields the protein CASSLGSTGPPAYEQYF.

The chain combines TRBV11-2 with TRBJ2-5, with 10 bases fitting TRBD1. V shed 6 bases, J shed 2 bases, and the junction held 6 bases outside the gene matches. CDR1 SGHAT and CDR2 FQNNGV come from the germline V gene. This CDR3 has 15 amino acids. CDR3 DNA: TGTGCCAGCAGAGATAGGGACAGGGGTCAAGAGACCCAGTACTTC. Its translation is CASRDRDRGQETQYF. The variable domain in full, completed from reference TRBV11-2 and TRBJ2-5, reads EAGVAQSPRYKIIEKRQSVAFWCNPISGHATLYWYQQILGQGPKLLIQFQNNGVVDDSQLPKDRFSAERLKGVDSTLKIQPAKLEDSAVYLCASRDRDRGQETQYFGPGTRLLVL.

The gene calls are TRBV27 and TRBJ1-5; weak D call: TRBD1 (6 bases). The CDR3 extends over 14 amino acids. Trimming took 4 bases from V and 1 from J, leaving 8 bases between them. Per the germline V gene, CDR1 is MNHEY and CDR2 is SMNVEV (reference sequence). The CDR3 here is CASSSGESNQPQHF. Here the CDR3 DNA reads TGTGCCAGCAGTTCAGGGGAGAGCAATCAGCCCCAGCATTTT.

This sequence joins TRBV7-6 and TRBJ1-1; D remains ambiguous. The germline V and J ends were trimmed by 2 bases and 0 bases, with 16 bases remaining between them. Germline-derived CDR1 and CDR2 are SGHVS and FNYEAQ. The CDR3 runs to 17 residues. The CDR3 DNA reads TGTGCCAGCAGCTTAAGGCGATCTGTTGGCATGAACACTGAAGCTTTCTTT. Its translation is CASSLRRSVGMNTEAFF.

The chain employs TRBV11-3 and TRBJ2-7; 13 bases are shared with TRBD2. Germline CDR1 reads SGHNT; CDR2 reads YENEEA. The CDR3 loop spans 16 amino acids. Trimming at V came to 4 bases and at J to 3 bases, leaving 6 bases not matched to a gene. The CDR3 DNA reads as TGTGCCAGCAGCTCAAGGACTAGCGGGGGCAACTACGAGCAGTACTTC. This codes for CASSSRTSGGNYEQYF. The entire variable domain, with the rest obtained from reference TRBV11-3 and TRBJ2-7, is as follows: EAGVVQSPRYKIIEKKQPVAFWCNPISGHNTLYWYLQNLGQGPELLIRYENEEAVDDSQLPKDRFSAERLKGVDSTLKIQPAELGDSAVYLCASSSRTSGGNYEQYFGPGTRLTVT.

V and J are TRBV11-2 and TRBJ2-5; 14 nucleotides match TRBD2. This CDR3 has 17 residues. V gave up 5 bases and J gave up 1 base; unmatched junction bases: 6. From germline, CDR1 is SGHAT and CDR2 FQNNGV. The CDR3 DNA is TGTGCCAGCAGCCCTGGACTAGCGGGAGGACTCCAAGAGACCCAGTACTTC. Protein sequence: CASSPGLAGGLQETQYF.

The rearrangement uses TRBV7-2 and TRBJ2-1; possible D gene TRBD1, 5 bases. Per germline, CDR1 SGHTA and CDR2 FQGNSA. There are 16 residues in the CDR3. V lost 8 bases, J lost 1 base, and 18 bases lay in between. The CDR3 DNA follows: TGTGCCAGCTCCTATCCCCTGCGACAGTCCTACAATGAGCAGTTCTTC. Translated, it gives CASSYPLRQSYNEQFF.

The rearrangement links TRBV5-6 to TRBJ2-3, with a weak D call TRBD1 (6 bases). V dropped 3 bases and J dropped 7 bases, with 15 bases sitting between them. This CDR3 is 14 amino acids long. The germline CDR1 and CDR2 sequences are SGHDT and YYEEEE. CDR3 sequence (DNA): TGTGCCAGCAGCTGGGGGCTCGCGGCAAATACGCAGTATTTT. It translates to CASSWGLAANTQYF.

The CDR3 reads CASSPKGPYEQYF. For the CDR3, the DNA is TGTGCCAGCAGCCCAAAGGGGCCCTACGAGCAGTACTTC. This chain joins TRBV7-9 and TRBJ2-7; a possible D gene is TRBD1 (5 bases). This CDR3 contains 13 residues. The V gene's germline CDR1 is SEHNR and CDR2 FQNEAQ (reference sequence). V lost 5 bases to trimming and J lost 2 bases, with 10 bases between them.

The V and J genes are TRBV11-3 and TRBJ2-7, with D possibly being TRBD1 or TRBD2 (5 bases each). Trimming removed 4 bases at V and 5 bases at J, with 12 bases between. Per germline, CDR1 SGHNT and CDR2 YENEEA. This CDR3 comprises 13 residues. The CDR3 loop is CASSSRDQDEQYF. DNA of the CDR3: TGTGCCAGCAGCTCTCGGGACCAGGACGAGCAGTACTTC. The full variable domain, its missing parts supplied by reference TRBV11-3 and TRBJ2-7, is EAGVVQSPRYKIIEKKQPVAFWCNPISGHNTLYWYLQNLGQGPELLIRYENEEAVDDSQLPKDRFSAERLKGVDSTLKIQPAELGDSAVYLCASSSRDQDEQYFGPGTRLTVT.

This chain joins TRBV27 and TRBJ2-7; 10 nucleotides line up with TRBD2. The CDR3 runs 15 residues. Trimming at V came to 5 bases and at J to 3 bases, leaving 7 bases not matched to a gene. Germline CDR1 is MNHEY and CDR2 is SMNVEV (reference sequence). The DNA of the CDR3 is TGTGCCAGCAGTGCGCATAGGACTAGCGGCTACGAGCAGTACTTC. Translating gives CASSAHRTSGYEQYF.

The chain recombines TRBV9 with TRBJ2-1, with a tentative D call TRBD2 (7 bases). The germline V and J ends were trimmed by 7 bases and 14 bases, with 16 bases remaining between them. CDR1 and CDR2 from the germline V gene are SGDLS and YYNGEE. The CDR3 loop spans 11 amino acids. This CDR3 reads CASGGASVKFF. The CDR3 bases are TGTGCCAGCGGGGGGGCCTCCGTAAAGTTCTTC. The variable domain in full, completed from reference TRBV9 and TRBJ2-1, reads DSGVTQTPKHLITATGQRVTLRCSPRSGDLSVYWYQQSLDQGLQFLIQYYNGEERAKGNILERFSAQQFPDLHSELNLSSLELGDSALYFCASGGASVKFFGPGTRLTVL.

A note on this clone: Additional DNA sequences in this sample encode the identical CDR3. The chain recombines TRBV28 with TRBJ2-7; possible D gene TRBD1, 5 bases. V shed 8 bases and J shed 2 bases, with 13 bases lying between them. Germline V gene data show CDR1 as MDHEN and CDR2 as SYDVKM. This CDR3 region has 13 residues. The CDR3 sequence: CASRAGLTYEQYF. The DNA of the CDR3 is TGTGCCAGCCGAGCAGGGCTAACCTACGAGCAGTACTTC.

To note about this clone: A junction boundary mismatches the germline segment, possibly from a read error. This chain uses TRBV30 with TRBJ2-7, with D perhaps TRBD2 (6 bases). In germline, CDR1 is GTSNPN, CDR2 SVGIG (reference sequence). The CDR3 spans 12 residues. Here the CDR3 DNA reads TGCTCAATGGAGGGAAAGGCCTACGAGCAGTACTTC. Amino acid sequence: CSMEGKAYEQYF. The full variable domain, with the rest looked up from reference TRBV30 and TRBJ2-7, is SQTIHQWPATLVQPVGSPLSLECTVEGTSNPNLYWYRQAAGRGLQLLFYSVGIGQISSEVPQNLSASRPQDRQFILSSKKLLLSDSGFYLCSMEGKAYEQYFGPGTRLTVT.

This clone has a single count. The chain uses TRBV4-1 and TRBJ2-3; D is possibly TRBD2 (5 bases). Germline CDR1 and CDR2: MGHRA and YSYEKL. The CDR3 extends over 15 amino acids. Trimming stripped 0 bases from V and 4 bases from J, with 11 bases between. CDR3 nucleotide sequence: TGCGCCAGCAGCCAAGATCCCGGGGTGTCAGATACGCAGTATTTT. As protein: CASSQDPGVSDTQYF.

The V call is TRBV29-1, the J call TRBJ2-1; a possible D gene is TRBD1 (6 bases). Germline CDR1 reads SQVTM; CDR2 reads ANQGSEA. With 6 bases removed from V and 3 bases from J, the gap between germline ends came to 15 bases. The CDR3 consists of 14 residues. CDR3 sequence: CSVQGTPNYNEQFF. CDR3 nucleotide sequence: TGCAGCGTACAGGGCACCCCGAACTACAATGAGCAGTTCTTC.